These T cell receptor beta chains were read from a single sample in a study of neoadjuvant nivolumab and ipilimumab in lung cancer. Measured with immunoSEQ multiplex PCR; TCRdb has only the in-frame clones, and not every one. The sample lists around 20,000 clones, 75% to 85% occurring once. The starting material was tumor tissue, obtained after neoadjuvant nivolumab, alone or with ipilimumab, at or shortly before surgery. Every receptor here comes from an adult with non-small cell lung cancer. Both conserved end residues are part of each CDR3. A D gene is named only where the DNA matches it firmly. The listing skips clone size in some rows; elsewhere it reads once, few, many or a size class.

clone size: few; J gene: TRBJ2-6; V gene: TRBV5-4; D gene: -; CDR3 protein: CASSLWGRGANVLTF; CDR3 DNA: TGTGCCAGCAGCTTATGGGGTAGAGGGGCCAACGTCCTGACTTTC
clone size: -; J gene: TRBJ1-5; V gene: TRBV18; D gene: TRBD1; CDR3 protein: CASSPPGTGHNQPQHF; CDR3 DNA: TGTGCCAGCTCACCACCTGGGACAGGGCACAATCAGCCCCAGCATTTT
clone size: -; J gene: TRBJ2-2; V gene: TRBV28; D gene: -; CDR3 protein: CASRTTTGELFF; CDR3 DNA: TGTGCCAGCAGGACCACTACCGGGGAGCTGTTTTTT
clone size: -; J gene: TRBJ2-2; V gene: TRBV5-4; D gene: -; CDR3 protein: CASSLTGTPRRAGELFF; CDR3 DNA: TGTGCCAGCAGCCTGACCGGGACCCCCCGACGGGCCGGGGAGCTGTTTTTT
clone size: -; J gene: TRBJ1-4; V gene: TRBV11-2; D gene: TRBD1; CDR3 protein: CASSLGEWTGSDEKLFF; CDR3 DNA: TGTGCCAGCAGCTTAGGGGAGTGGACAGGGTCTGATGAAAAACTGTTTTTT
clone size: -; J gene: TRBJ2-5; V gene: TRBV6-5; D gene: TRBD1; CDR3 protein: CASGDRGRWETQYF; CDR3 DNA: TGTGCCAGCGGAGACAGGGGGCGGTGGGAGACCCAGTACTTC
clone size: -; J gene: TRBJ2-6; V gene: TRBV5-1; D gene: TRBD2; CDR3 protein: CASSLRLAGMSSGANVLTF; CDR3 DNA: TGCGCCAGCAGCTTGAGGCTAGCGGGAATGTCCTCTGGGGCCAACGTCCTGACTTTC
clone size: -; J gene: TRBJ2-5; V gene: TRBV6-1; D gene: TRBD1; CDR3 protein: CASSEMEGTGAETQYF; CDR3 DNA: TGTGCCAGCAGTGAAATGGAAGGGACAGGGGCGGAGACCCAGTACTTC
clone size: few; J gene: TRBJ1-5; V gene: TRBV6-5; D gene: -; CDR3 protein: CASSLQGQPQHF; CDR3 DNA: TGTGCCAGCAGTCTACAGGGACAGCCCCAGCATTTT
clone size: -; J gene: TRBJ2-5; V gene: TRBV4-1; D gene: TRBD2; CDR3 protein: CASSQGGGLGTQYF; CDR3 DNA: TGCGCCAGCAGCCAAGGGGGAGGGTTGGGGACCCAGTACTTC
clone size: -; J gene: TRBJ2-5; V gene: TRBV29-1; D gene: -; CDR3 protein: CSVLRRGGQETQYF; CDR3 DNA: TGCAGCGTCCTTCGGCGCGGAGGGCAAGAGACCCAGTACTTC
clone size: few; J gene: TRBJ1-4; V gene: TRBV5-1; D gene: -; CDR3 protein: CASSIGESGVEKLFF; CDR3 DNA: TGCGCCAGCAGCATTGGGGAAAGCGGGGTGGAAAAACTGTTTTTT
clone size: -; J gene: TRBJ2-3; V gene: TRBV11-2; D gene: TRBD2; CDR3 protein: CASSSTGTSGRSPPDTQYF; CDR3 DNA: TGTGCCAGCAGCTCGACCGGGACTAGCGGGAGATCTCCTCCAGATACGCAGTATTTT
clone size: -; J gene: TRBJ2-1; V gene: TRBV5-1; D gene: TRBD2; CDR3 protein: CASSLLLAGAYNEQFF; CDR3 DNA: TGCGCCAGCAGCTTATTACTAGCGGGAGCCTACAATGAGCAGTTCTTC
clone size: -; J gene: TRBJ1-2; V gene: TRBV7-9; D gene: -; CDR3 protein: CAGPLRRSYTF; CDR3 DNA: TGTGCCGGCCCCCTGAGACGGAGCTACACCTTC
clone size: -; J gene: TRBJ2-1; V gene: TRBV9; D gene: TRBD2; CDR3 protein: CASSAAPAGDHEQFF; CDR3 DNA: TGTGCCAGCAGCGCGGCACCGGCGGGAGATCATGAGCAGTTCTTC
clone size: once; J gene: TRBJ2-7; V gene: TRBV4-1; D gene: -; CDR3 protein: CASSQDIRSLYEQYF; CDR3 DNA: TGCGCCAGCAGCCAAGATATCAGGAGCCTTTACGAGCAGTACTTC
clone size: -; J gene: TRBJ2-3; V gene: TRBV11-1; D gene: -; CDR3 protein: CASSFQGSDTQYF; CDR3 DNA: TGTGCCAGCAGCTTCCAGGGATCTGATACGCAGTATTTT
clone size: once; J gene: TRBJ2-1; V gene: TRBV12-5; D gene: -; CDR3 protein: CASGPDGSGPYNEQFF; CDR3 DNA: TGTGCTAGTGGACCCGACGGTAGCGGCCCCTACAATGAGCAGTTCTTC
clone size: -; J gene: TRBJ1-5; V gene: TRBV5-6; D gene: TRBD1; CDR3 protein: CASSLKGDRGPQPQHF; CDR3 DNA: TGTGCCAGCAGCTTGAAGGGAGACAGGGGGCCTCAGCCCCAGCATTTT
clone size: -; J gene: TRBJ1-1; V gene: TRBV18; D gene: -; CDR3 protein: CASSKIWELRMNTEAFF; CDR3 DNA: TGTGCCAGCTCAAAAATTTGGGAACTAAGGATGAACACTGAAGCTTTCTTT
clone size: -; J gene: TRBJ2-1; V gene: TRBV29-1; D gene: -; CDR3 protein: CSVERVSNEQFF; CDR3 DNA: TGCAGCGTTGAGCGGGTTAGCAATGAGCAGTTCTTC
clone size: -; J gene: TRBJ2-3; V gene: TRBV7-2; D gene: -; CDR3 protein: CASSLEDTSTDTQYF; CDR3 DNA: TGTGCCAGCAGCTTAGAGGACACTAGCACAGATACGCAGTATTTT
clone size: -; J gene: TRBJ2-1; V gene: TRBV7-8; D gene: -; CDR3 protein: CASSLSTTSYNEQFF; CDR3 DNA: TGTGCCAGCAGCTTAAGTACGACGAGTTACAATGAGCAGTTCTTC
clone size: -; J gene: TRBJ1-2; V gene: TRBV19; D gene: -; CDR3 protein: CASSILGGAPGDGYTF; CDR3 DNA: TGTGCCAGTAGTATACTAGGCGGAGCCCCGGGGGATGGCTACACCTTC
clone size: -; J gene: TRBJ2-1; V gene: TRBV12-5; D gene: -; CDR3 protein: CASGSSRLLRGEQFF; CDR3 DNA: TGTGCTAGTGGTTCTTCGAGACTCCTTCGAGGAGAGCAGTTCTTC
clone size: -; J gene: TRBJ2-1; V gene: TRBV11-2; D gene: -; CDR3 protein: CASSLGTGTGWTYYNEQFF; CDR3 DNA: TGTGCCAGCAGCTTAGGGACGGGGACGGGATGGACGTATTACAATGAGCAGTTCTTC
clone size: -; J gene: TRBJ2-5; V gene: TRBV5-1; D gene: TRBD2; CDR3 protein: CASSWQGGQETQYF; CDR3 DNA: TGCGCCAGCTCATGGCAGGGAGGGCAAGAGACCCAGTACTTC
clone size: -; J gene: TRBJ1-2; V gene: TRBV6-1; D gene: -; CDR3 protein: CASSEGAGEENGYTF; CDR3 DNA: TGTGCCAGCAGTGAGGGGGCAGGGGAGGAGAATGGCTACACCTTC
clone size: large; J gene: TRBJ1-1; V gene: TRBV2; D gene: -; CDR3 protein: CASRLQPDGTEAFF; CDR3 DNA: TGTGCCAGCAGGCTCCAACCGGACGGCACTGAAGCTTTCTTT
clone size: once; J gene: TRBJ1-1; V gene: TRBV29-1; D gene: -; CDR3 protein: CSVEAGVNTEAFF; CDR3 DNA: TGCAGCGTTGAAGCAGGGGTGAACACTGAAGCTTTCTTT
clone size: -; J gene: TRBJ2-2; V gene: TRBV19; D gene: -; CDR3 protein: CASTRGIRPSNTGELFF; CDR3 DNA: TGTGCCAGTACCCGCGGAATCCGGCCCTCGAACACCGGGGAGCTGTTTTTT
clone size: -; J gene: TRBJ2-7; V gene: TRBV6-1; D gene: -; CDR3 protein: CASREEEQYF; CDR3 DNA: TGTGCCAGCCGAGAAGAGGAGCAGTACTTC
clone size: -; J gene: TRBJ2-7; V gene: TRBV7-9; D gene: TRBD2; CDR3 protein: CASSPLRGGSVEQYF; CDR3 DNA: TGTGCCAGCAGCCCCCTGAGGGGCGGGAGCGTGGAGCAGTACTTC
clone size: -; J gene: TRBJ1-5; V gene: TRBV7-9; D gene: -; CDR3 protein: CASSLAGPQHF; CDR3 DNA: TGTGCCAGCAGCTTAGCTGGACCCCAGCATTTT
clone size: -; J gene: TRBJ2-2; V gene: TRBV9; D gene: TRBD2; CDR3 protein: CASSALAGHTGELFF; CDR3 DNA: TGTGCCAGCAGCGCCTTAGCGGGACACACCGGGGAGCTGTTTTTT